Listed here are 22 T cell receptor beta chains from one sample, sequenced in a study of blood T cell repertoires in COVID-19. Assay used: immunoSEQ multiplex PCR; TCRdb lists only in-frame clones, some missing. The sample includes about 170,000 clones, over 90% of them seen just once. The sequenced material came from peripheral blood. The receptors come from a man between 45 and 60 years old with acute or convalescent COVID-19.

The V gene is TRBV25-1, the J gene TRBJ2-5; no reliable D call. Looked up from germline, CDR1 is MGHDK and CDR2 is SYGVNS. The CDR3 contains 13 residues. Trimming cost V 3 bases and J 7 bases, with 12 bases left between them. The CDR3 coding sequence is TGTGCCAGCAGTGAGTGGGCTGATGGGACCCAGTACTTC. This encodes CASSEWADGTQYF.

V is TRBV6-5 and J is TRBJ2-5, with 9 nucleotides matching TRBD1. The CDR3 totals 16 residues. CDR1 is MNHEY and CDR2 is SVGAGI in the germline V gene. Losses at the gene ends were 2 bases for V and 2 bases for J; bases not matched to a gene: 6. The chain's CDR3 is CASSYGDREGQETQYF. DNA for the CDR3: TGTGCCAGCAGTTACGGGGACAGGGAGGGGCAAGAGACCCAGTACTTC.

The V and J genes are TRBV4-2 and TRBJ2-7, with 10 bases that match TRBD2. CDR3 length: 15 amino acids. Germline values: CDR1 LGHNA, CDR2 YNFKEQ. With V trimmed by 2 bases and J by 0 bases, 1 base remained unmatched. The CDR3 sequence is CASSQQREGSYEQYF. The CDR3 region has the DNA TGTGCCAGCAGCCAACAGCGGGAGGGCTCCTACGAGCAGTACTTC.

This chain uses TRBV28 with TRBJ1-5, with unresolved D. The germline V gene has CDR1 MDHEN and CDR2 SYDVKM. V lost 5 bases and J 4 bases, leaving 6 bases between the germline ends. This CDR3 is built from 12 residues. CDR3 amino acids: CASSVANQPQHF. CDR3 DNA sequence: TGTGCCAGCAGTGTAGCAAATCAGCCCCAGCATTTT.

CDR3 residues: CASSSQGYEQYV. CDR3 nucleotide sequence: TGTGCCAGCAGCTCACAGGGCTACGAGCAGTACGTC. V and J are TRBV6-2 or TRBV6-3 and TRBJ2-7; D possibly corresponds to TRBD1 (6 bases). Trimming cost V 6 bases and J 3 bases, with 9 bases left between them. The CDR3 length is 12 residues. CDR1 and CDR2 (germline): MNHEY, SVGEGT.

A single count supports this clone. V usage is TRBV7-3 and J usage is TRBJ2-2; D may be TRBD1 (5 bases). The CDR3 has 14 residues. Germline V CDR1 and CDR2: SGHTA, FQGTGA. Trimming removed 6 bases at V and 4 bases at J, with 12 bases between. The CDR3 here is CASRQGAITGELFF. For the CDR3, the DNA is TGTGCCAGCAGACAAGGGGCTATCACCGGGGAGCTGTTTTTT.

About this clone: This CDR3 is also generated by other DNA sequences in the sample. The V and J genes are TRBV4-2 and TRBJ1-2; a possible D gene is TRBD1 (6 bases). The ends were cut back, 3 bases at V and 6 bases at J, with 11 bases in the middle. Germline assignment: CDR1 LGHNA and CDR2 YNFKEQ. The CDR3 runs 13 residues. The CDR3 nucleotides read TGTGCCAGCAGCCAGGACAGAGGGGATGGCTACACCTTC. Encoded protein: CASSQDRGDGYTF.

The V gene is TRBV7-9, the J gene TRBJ2-3; TRBD2 aligns across 7 bases. This CDR3 has 17 residues. CDR1 is SEHNR, CDR2 FQNEAQ, per germline (reference sequence). With 0 bases clipped from V and 2 bases from J, the junction kept 8 bases outside the gene matches. The CDR3: CASSLAPSSGSTDTQYF. DNA of the CDR3: TGTGCCAGCAGCTTAGCGCCAAGTAGCGGGTCCACAGATACGCAGTATTTT.

The chain uses TRBV6-5 and TRBJ2-3; 12 bases are shared with TRBD1. The CDR3 runs to 13 residues. Germline V lookup: CDR1 MNHEY, CDR2 SVGAGI. V gave up 8 bases and J gave up 6 bases; unmatched junction bases: 3. The CDR3 here is CASGTGGRDTQYF. The CDR3 DNA sequence: TGTGCCAGCGGGACAGGGGGCCGGGATACGCAGTATTTT.

This chain links TRBV18 with TRBJ1-1; D is uncertain. The germline V and J ends were trimmed by 3 bases and 1 base, with 9 bases remaining between them. Germline V gene sequence: CDR1 KGHSH, CDR2 LQKENI. This CDR3 is 14 amino acids long. CDR3 sequence reads: CASSPIKRNTEAFF. As DNA, the CDR3 is TGTGCCAGCTCACCGATAAAGCGGAACACTGAAGCTTTCTTT.

The chain has TRBV29-1 and TRBJ2-5, with 7 bases fitting TRBD2. V dropped 0 bases and J dropped 0; count of bases not matched to a gene: 7. The germline V gene has CDR1 SQVTM and CDR2 ANQGSEA. The CDR3 is 16 residues long. CDR3 region: CSVEDWAGVYQETQYF. CDR3 sequence (DNA): TGCAGCGTTGAAGATTGGGCGGGGGTGTACCAAGAGACCCAGTACTTC.

The chain uses TRBV9 and TRBJ2-1; perhaps TRBD1 as D (6 bases). V lost 4 bases, J lost 8 bases, and 10 bases lay in between. Germline V gives CDR1 SGDLS, CDR2 YYNGEE. This CDR3 is 12 amino acids long. The CDR3 is CASSLDSHEQFF. Written as DNA, the CDR3 is TGTGCCAGCAGCTTGGACAGTCATGAGCAGTTCTTC.

This chain uses TRBV6-5 with TRBJ1-2; 7 bases fit TRBD1. After removal of 8 bases from V and 7 bases from J, the junction contained 7 bases not matched to a gene. The germline CDR1 and CDR2 sequences are MNHEY and SVGAGI. The CDR3 covers 12 residues. CDR3 sequence reads: CASATGVGGYTF. The CDR3 nucleotides read TGTGCCAGCGCCACAGGGGTCGGTGGCTACACCTTC.

The V call is TRBV12-3 or TRBV12-4, the J call TRBJ2-2; no clear D. This CDR3 has 13 amino acids. Trimming took 6 bases from V and 4 from J, leaving 9 bases between them. Here the CDR3 DNA reads TGTGCCAGCAGCCACCCAGTCACCGGGGAGCTGTTTTTT. Translation: CASSHPVTGELFF.

V and J are TRBV19 and TRBJ1-1; 8 bases fit TRBD1. Germline assignment: CDR1 LNHDA and CDR2 SQIVND (reference sequence). This CDR3 region has 17 residues. The V segment lost 5 bases and the J segment 3 bases; nucleotides outside the gene matches: 14. This chain's CDR3 is CASSWTGTGSGYTEAFF. The CDR3 DNA is TGTGCCAGTAGTTGGACAGGGACGGGTAGCGGGTACACTGAAGCTTTCTTT.

The rearrangement links TRBV7-9 to TRBJ2-3; the match to TRBD1 covers 7 bases. With 2 bases clipped from V and 8 bases from J, the junction kept 7 bases outside the gene matches. Germline CDR1 SEHNR, CDR2 FQNEAQ (reference sequence). The CDR3 contains 14 residues. CDR3 DNA: TGTGCCAGCAGCTTAAACAGGGGATTCGGTACGCAGTATTTT. Residues: CASSLNRGFGTQYF.

This chain joins TRBV19 and TRBJ1-5; TRBD1 might be the D (5 bases). Germline CDR1 reads LNHDA; CDR2 reads SQIVND (reference sequence). The CDR3 has 16 residues. Between the trimmed V and J ends, which lost 4 bases and 0 bases, there was a span of 13 bases. DNA of the CDR3: TGTGCCAGTAGTAAGGAGGGGCAGGGTAGCAATCAGCCCCAGCATTTT. Protein: CASSKEGQGSNQPQHF. Variable domain in full (rest from reference TRBV19 and TRBJ1-5): DGGITQSPKYLFRKEGQNVTLSCEQNLNHDAMYWYRQDPGQGLRLIYYSQIVNDFQKGDIAEGYSVSREKKESFPLTVTSAQKNPTAFYLCASSKEGQGSNQPQHFGDGTRLSIL.

The genes are TRBV7-2 and TRBJ1-2; 7 bases match TRBD1. The CDR3 is 15 residues long. J was trimmed by 3 bases and V by 0 bases; bases with no gene match: 4. The germline V gene has CDR1 SGHTA and CDR2 FQGNSA. DNA of the CDR3: TGTGCCAGCAGCTTAGCTAGGACAGGTGACTATGGCTACACCTTC. This sequence encodes CASSLARTGDYGYTF.

The table lists this clone with a few counts. The V gene is TRBV28, the J gene TRBJ1-5; perhaps TRBD1 as D (6 bases). Germline lookup yields CDR1 MDHEN and CDR2 SYDVKM. Trimming shortened V by 5 bases and J by 2 bases, and 13 bases separated the two germline ends. The CDR3 extends over 15 amino acids. The DNA of the CDR3 is TGTGCCAGCAGTCAACAGGGAAAGGGCAATCAGCCCCAGCATTTT. Protein sequence: CASSQQGKGNQPQHF.

The chain has TRBV10-1 and TRBJ2-5; TRBD2 agrees at 10 bases. CDR1 is WNHNN, CDR2 SYGVQD, per germline (reference sequence). The CDR3 spans 16 residues. The V gene end was trimmed by 6 bases and the J gene end by 3 bases; junction bases not matched to a gene: 10. The CDR3 region is CASRLPGLAIEETQYF. The CDR3 region has the DNA TGCGCCAGCAGACTTCCGGGACTAGCGATAGAAGAGACCCAGTACTTC.

The CDR3 is CATSRSWTGANEKLFF. DNA for the CDR3: TGTGCCACCAGCAGATCCTGGACAGGGGCTAATGAAAAACTGTTTTTT. The rearrangement joins TRBV15 to TRBJ1-4, with TRBD1 matching over 9 bases. The CDR3 is made up of 16 amino acids. In germline, CDR1 is LNHNV, CDR2 YYDKDF (reference sequence). V gave up 2 bases and J gave up 3 bases; unmatched junction bases: 4.

The chain recombines TRBV10-3 with TRBJ2-7, with 8 bases aligning to TRBD2. V lost 0 bases, J lost 7 bases, and 5 bases stayed unmatched. This CDR3 is built from 14 residues. The germline CDR1 and CDR2 sequences are ENHRY and SYGVKD. The CDR3 sequence: CAISESSREGEQYF. Here the CDR3 DNA reads TGTGCCATCAGTGAGTCGTCACGGGAGGGGGAGCAGTACTTC.